This is a list of T cell receptor beta chains from one sample in a study of identical twins. From the 5' RACE reads, TCRdb called clonotypes with MiXCR, one entry per CDR3 protein. This sample yields under 900,000 distinct CDR3 sequences, of which over 15% are seen a single time; around 13% belongs to the top ten. These data were also filed under a second study, of T cells expressing NK-cell markers.

Sequencing used PBMCs. These TCRs come from a woman in her late teens or twenties in good health. Both conserved end residues are part of each CDR3. Each record gives: J gene, V gene, D gene, clone size, CDR3 DNA, CDR3 protein. The D gene is left open where the match is weak. Clone size, where shown, is once, few, many, or a class for clones that have expanded.

TRBJ2-7,TRBV3-1,.,few,TGTGCCAGCAGCCAGAGACAGCTATTCTACGAGCAGTACTTC,CASSQRQLFYEQYF
TRBJ1-6,TRBV20-1,.,few,TGCAGTGCTTCCAGGGATGCGAATTCACCCCTCCACTTT,CSASRDANSPLHF
TRBJ2-7,TRBV27,.,.,TGTGCCAGCAGTTCCCTCAGGTCCGAGCAGTACTTC,CASSSLRSEQYF
TRBJ2-2,TRBV18,.,.,TGTGCCAGCTCACCACGGGCAGGGGACACCGGGGAGCTGTTTTTT,CASSPRAGDTGELFF
TRBJ1-2,TRBV13,TRBD1,.,TGTGCCAGCAGCTCCCCGGCGACAGGGGATACTCATGGCTACACCTTC,CASSSPATGDTHGYTF
TRBJ1-5,TRBV19,.,.,TGTGCCAGTAACGACCAGCCCCAGCATTTT,CASNDQPQHF
TRBJ1-1,TRBV20-1,.,few,TGCAGTGCCAAGGACTCCCGGAACACTGAAGCTTTCTTT,CSAKDSRNTEAFF
TRBJ2-6,TRBV2,.,.,TGTGCCAGCAGTGAACTGGGTGACATCTCTGGGGCCAACGTCCTGACTTTC,CASSELGDISGANVLTF
TRBJ2-2,TRBV6-5,TRBD1,few,TGTGCCAGCAGTTTGAACAGGGGGCGAACCGGGGAGCTGTTTTTT,CASSLNRGRTGELFF
TRBJ2-5,TRBV7-9,.,few,TGTGCCAGCACGATGGTCGCGGAGACCCAGTACTTC,CASTMVAETQYF